Below are 30 T cell receptor beta chains sequenced from a single sample in a study of molecular identifiers for immune sequencing clone quantification. MiXCR was run by TCRdb on the PCR reads, yielding one entry per CDR3 protein. The table includes over 85,000 distinct CDR3 sequences, roughly a fifth detected once. Source material: naive CD8+ T cells from blood, with Jurkat cell RNA spiked in. Documented subset: FACS-sorted CD8+CD4-CCR7+CD45RA+ naive T cells. The receptors derive from a human donor in good health. Some libraries in this study had Jurkat cell RNA spiked in.

On this clonotype: No conserved phenylalanine or tryptophan is present at the end of the CDR3, so a read error is the likely explanation. It is unclear where the CDR3 begins or ends on the DNA, so no DNA is shown, and the CDR3 is as TCRdb lists it. The chain links TRBV21-1 to TRBJ1-1; TRBD1 is the table's D call and was not checked against the DNA. TRBV21-1 is flagged as a pseudogene. The CDR3 has 14 residues if both end residues are counted. The CDR3 here is CATGQGAVETEAFS.

There are a few counts of this clonotype. At one end, the junction sequence differs from germline, possibly due to a read error. The rearrangement uses TRBV4-3 and TRBJ2-1, with D unresolved. CDR1 and CDR2 (germline): LGHNA, YSLEER. The CDR3 contains 18 residues. CDR3 bases: TGCGCCAGCAGCCAAAACTCATTAATGGGATTCTCCGACAATGAGCAGTTCTTC. Its translation is CASSQNSLMGFSDNEQFF.

This clonotype was counted many times. The chain links TRBV4-1 to TRBJ2-3, with 9 bases identical to TRBD2. The CDR3 contains 16 residues. Trimming removed 3 bases from V and 4 bases from J; junction bases left unmatched: 8. The germline CDR1 and CDR2 sequences are MGHRA and YSYEKL. CDR3 nucleotides: TGCGCCAGCAGCCAGCAGAGTAGCGGGGGCCCAGATACGCAGTATTTT. It encodes CASSQQSSGGPDTQYF.

This clonotype showed up many times. The chain uses TRBV11-3 and TRBJ2-7; D may correspond to TRBD1 or TRBD2 (5 bases each). Germline assignment: CDR1 SGHNT and CDR2 YENEEA. CDR3 length: 12 residues. Trimming removed 5 bases from V and 6 bases from J, with 11 bases in between. CDR3 nucleotide sequence: TGTGCCAGCAGCCTCACGGGGCGCGAGCAGTACTTC. Translated: CASSLTGREQYF.

This clonotype was seen a few times. Here the CDR3 reads CSARISGFNTEAFF. The CDR3 DNA reads as TGCAGTGCTAGAATTTCGGGGTTTAACACTGAAGCTTTCTTT. The chain recombines TRBV20-1 with TRBJ1-1; D ambiguous. Trimming stripped 2 bases from V and 2 bases from J, with 12 bases between. CDR3 length: 14 residues. CDR1 and CDR2 from the germline V gene are DFQATT and SNEGSKA (reference sequence).

In this sample, this clonotype turned up once. Just one base apart from a much larger clone, this may be a read error. Lacking the conserved final phenylalanine or tryptophan, this CDR3 likely reflects a read error. J is TRBJ2-3 and V is TRBV6-5; 11 bases fit TRBD2. V trimming: 0 bases; J trimming: 5 bases; junction bases outside the gene matches: 7. This CDR3 comprises 17 residues. Germline loops: CDR1 MNHEY, CDR2 SVGAGI. This CDR3 is CASSYSLAGGGGDTQYS. The CDR3 nucleotides are TGTGCCAGCAGTTACTCCCTAGCGGGGGGCGGGGGAGATACGCAGTATTCT.

This clonotype was counted ten times or more. This chain connects TRBV5-4 to TRBJ2-1; 8 bases fit TRBD2. Trimming at V came to 0 bases and at J to 9 bases, leaving 5 bases not matched to a gene. Germline CDR1 is SGHNT and CDR2 is YYREEE (reference sequence). This CDR3 is built from 14 residues. CDR3 nucleotide sequence: TGTGCCAGCAGCTTGGCGGGGGGGCCGGGTGAGCAGTTCTTC. Translated, it gives CASSLAGGPGEQFF.

With respect to this clonotype: This may come from a read error, since a much larger clone is one base off. The conserved final phenylalanine or tryptophan is absent from the CDR3, which likely points to a read error. The gene calls are TRBV7-9 and TRBJ1-1; no clear D. The CDR3 length is 12 residues. V was trimmed by 5 bases and J by 2 bases, leaving 6 bases between them. CDR1 and CDR2 (germline): SEHNR, FQNEAQ (reference sequence). The CDR3 is CASSKINTEAFL. Here the CDR3 DNA reads TGTGCCAGCAGCAAGATAAACACTGAAGCTTTCCTT.

As regards this clonotype: A much larger clone lies one base from this, so it may be a read error. The genes are TRBV10-3 and TRBJ2-7; 10 bases are a match to TRBD1. Unmatched junction bases numbered 0, after V lost 4 bases and J lost 3 bases. Germline CDR1 is ENHRY and CDR2 is SYGVKD. CDR3 length equals 13 residues. The CDR3 nucleotides read TGTGCCATCAGTGGGACAGGGGGCTACGAGCAGTACTTC. Amino acids: CAISGTGGYEQYF.

In its sample, this clonotype was seen many times. This sequence joins TRBV28 and TRBJ2-3; D gene unclear. CDR1 is MDHEN, CDR2 SYDVKM, per germline. V was clipped by 7 bases and J by 2 bases, with 16 bases between them. CDR3 length: 15 residues. The CDR3 DNA sequence: TGTGCCAGCACCCCCCTCGCAGACAACACAGATACGCAGTATTTT. Encoded protein: CASTPLADNTDTQYF.

This clonotype occurred many times. V is TRBV4-3 and J is TRBJ1-3; D remains unclear. The CDR3 extends over 17 amino acids. The V end lost 2 bases, the J end lost 3 bases, and 17 bases lay between the germline ends. Germline values: CDR1 LGHNA, CDR2 YSLEER. CDR3 sequence reads: CASSQFMRTGGGNTIYF. In DNA, the CDR3 is TGCGCCAGCAGCCAATTTATGCGGACCGGAGGTGGAAACACCATATATTTT.

This clonotype was counted between two and nine times. This chain connects TRBV29-1 to TRBJ2-1; tentatively, D is TRBD1 (5 bases). The V end was cut by 6 bases, the J end by 4 bases, with 16 bases between. The CDR3 consists of 14 residues. Germline CDR1 is SQVTM and CDR2 is ANQGSEA. In nucleotides, the CDR3 is TGCAGCGTCTCAGACAGTTCCCAATACAATGAGCAGTTCTTC. This codes for CSVSDSSQYNEQFF.

In this sample, this clonotype turned up many times. The chain couples TRBV7-6 to TRBJ2-5; the D call may be TRBD1 or TRBD2 (5 bases each). Trimming removed 2 bases from V and 3 bases from J, with 16 bases in between. The germline CDR1 and CDR2 sequences are SGHVS and FNYEAQ. The CDR3 is made up of 16 amino acids. CDR3 sequence (DNA): TGTGCCAGCAGCTTAAACCTGGGGACGACGGAAGAGACCCAGTACTTC. Protein: CASSLNLGTTEETQYF.

The CDR3 DNA reads TGTGCCAGCAGCGGTCAGGACAGGGGGCGTGATGGCTACACCTTC. This encodes CASSGQDRGRDGYTF. The chain links TRBV7-9 to TRBJ1-2, with 11 positions matching TRBD1. The CDR3 has 15 residues. The ends lost 5 bases at V and 6 bases at J; junction bases unmatched: 8. Germline values: CDR1 SEHNR, CDR2 FQNEAQ (reference sequence).

In this sample, this clonotype turned up many times. CDR3 protein: CASSQDLGSTEAFF. The CDR3 nucleotides are TGCGCCAGCAGCCAAGACCTGGGGTCCACTGAAGCTTTCTTT. The chain links TRBV4-3 to TRBJ1-1; D remains ambiguous. Trimming pared 0 bases from V and 4 bases from J, leaving 9 bases between. The CDR3 sequence is 14 residues long. CDR1 and CDR2 (germline): LGHNA, YSLEER.

This clonotype has ten or more counts. V is TRBV7-9 and J is TRBJ2-2; D gene uncertain. Germline CDR1 is SEHNR and CDR2 is FQNEAQ (reference sequence). V gave up 5 bases and J gave up 2 bases, with 9 bases separating them. The CDR3 is made up of 14 amino acids. The CDR3 loop reads CASSIRPNTGELFF. Written as DNA, the CDR3 is TGTGCCAGCAGCATCCGACCAAACACCGGGGAGCTGTTTTTT.

This clonotype was picked up many times. The CDR3 region has the DNA TGTGCCAGCACCCGGGGGCCACAGTCCTCCTACGAGCAGTACTTC. This codes for CASTRGPQSSYEQYF. The chain carries TRBV12-3 or TRBV12-4 and TRBJ2-7; D may be TRBD1 or TRBD2 (6 bases each). V was pared by 7 bases and J by 0 bases, with 16 bases between. This CDR3 has 15 residues.

There are many counts of this clonotype. V usage is TRBV15 and J usage is TRBJ2-7, with 9 positions matching TRBD1. Trimming removed 5 bases from V and 5 bases from J; junction bases left unmatched: 10. This CDR3 comprises 15 residues. CDR1 is LNHNV and CDR2 is YYDKDF in the germline V gene (reference sequence). DNA for the CDR3: TGTGCCACCAGCGCACGGGACAGGGTTATAGACGAGCAGTACTTC. It yields the protein CATSARDRVIDEQYF. Looking up the rest from reference TRBV15 and TRBJ2-7 gives the full variable domain: DAMVIQNPRYQVTQFGKPVTLSCSQTLNHNVMYWYQQKSSQAPKLLFHYYDKDFNNEADTPDNFQSRRPNTSFCFLDIRSPGLGDTAMYLCATSARDRVIDEQYFGPGTRLTVT.

This clonotype was counted only a few times. The chain employs TRBV11-2 and TRBJ2-7; 7 bases match TRBD1. Trimming at V came to 5 bases and at J to 6 bases, leaving 4 bases not matched to a gene. CDR3 length: 12 amino acids. The germline V gene has CDR1 SGHAT and CDR2 FQNNGV. CDR3 bases: TGTGCCAGCAGCGCCACAGGGGTCGAGCAGTACTTC. It encodes CASSATGVEQYF.

This clonotype has a count of ten or more. This rearrangement joins TRBV4-3 to TRBJ2-3, with 7 bases matching TRBD1. V shed 0 bases, J shed 3 bases, and the junction held 3 bases outside the gene matches. This CDR3 comprises 15 residues. CDR1 and CDR2 (germline): LGHNA, YSLEER. CDR3 nucleotides: TGCGCCAGCAGCCAAGATACGACAGGGACAGATACGCAGTATTTT. This encodes CASSQDTTGTDTQYF.

To note about this clonotype: The junction departs from the called germline gene at one end, perhaps through a read error. This rearrangement joins TRBV5-5 to TRBJ2-7, with TRBD1 identical over 10 bases. Germline loops: CDR1 SGHKS, CDR2 YYEKEE (reference sequence). This CDR3 is built from 13 residues. CDR3 in DNA: TGTGCCAGCAGCGGGACAGGGGACTACGGGCAGTACTTC. Translated: CASSGTGDYGQYF.

Details on this clonotype: A much larger clone lies one base from this, so it may be a read error. V gene TRBV20-1 combines with J gene TRBJ2-7, with no clear D. The CDR3 totals 12 residues. Per germline, CDR1 DFQATT and CDR2 SNEGSKA (reference sequence). V was shortened by 3 bases and J by 5 bases, with 11 bases between the two germline ends. The CDR3 region is CSASDTAHEQYF. DNA for the CDR3: TGCAGTGCTAGCGACACGGCCCACGAGCAGTACTTC.

Notes on this clonotype: Given a much more abundant clone one base away, this may be a read error. This sequence joins TRBV12-5 and TRBJ1-5; 9 positions match TRBD1. Germline V gene lookup returns CDR1 LGHNT and CDR2 FRNRAP. Trimming took 1 base from V and 4 from J; bases not matched to a gene: 5. The CDR3 is made up of 16 amino acids. The CDR3 DNA reads as TGTGCTAGTGGTTTGGGAACCGACAGGGGGAATCAGCCCCAGCATTTT. Translation gives CASGLGTDRGNQPQHF.

This clonotype was picked up a small number of times. This sequence joins TRBV5-8 and TRBJ2-5; unclear D gene. The CDR3 length is 14 residues. Germline CDR1 reads SGHTS; CDR2 reads YDEGEE. The ends were cut back, 1 base at V and 1 base at J, with 8 bases in the middle. The CDR3 DNA reads as TGTGCCAGCAGCTTGTCGCCGGTCCAAGAGACCCAGTACTTC. This codes for CASSLSPVQETQYF.

This clonotype was seen ten or more times. The gene calls are TRBV5-8 and TRBJ2-3, with D possibly matching TRBD1 (6 bases). The CDR3 consists of 16 residues. Between the trimmed V and J ends, which lost 4 bases and 0 bases, there was a span of 15 bases. CDR1 is SGHTS and CDR2 is YDEGEE in the germline V gene. CDR3 DNA: TGTGCCAGCAGCCCGGGGCACAGGGCTAGCACAGATACGCAGTATTTT. Translating it yields CASSPGHRASTDTQYF.

The table lists this clonotype with many counts. The genes are TRBV7-9 and TRBJ2-7, with D hard to call. The CDR3 is 12 amino acids. The V gene lost 10 bases and the J gene lost 6 bases, with 16 bases spanning the gap. Germline V gene sequence: CDR1 SEHNR, CDR2 FQNEAQ (reference sequence). CDR3 sequence (DNA): TGTGCCACCCTTCCCCTCGGGCCCGAGCAGTACTTC. It translates to CATLPLGPEQYF.

Ten or more counts support this clonotype. The J gene is TRBJ2-3, the V gene TRBV19; 7 bases are shared with TRBD1. Trimming took 3 bases from V and 0 from J; bases not matched to a gene: 3. Germline V gene lookup returns CDR1 LNHDA and CDR2 SQIVND (reference sequence). The CDR3 covers 15 residues. The CDR3 nucleotides read TGTGCCAGTAGTATGGGACAGCGCAGCACAGATACGCAGTATTTT. Its protein product is CASSMGQRSTDTQYF.

Worth noting for this clonotype: Possible read error: a much larger clone is one base away. The V and J genes are TRBV6-6 and TRBJ2-7; D unclear. The length of the CDR3 is 11 residues. The germline V gene encodes CDR1 MNHNY and CDR2 SVGAGI (reference sequence). The CDR3 spells CASSHSEEQYF. DNA for the CDR3: TGTGCCAGCAGTCACTCCGAGGAGCAGTACTTC.

CDR3 loop: CASSPSSSGDYGYTF. For the CDR3, the DNA is TGTGCCAGTAGTCCCAGCTCTTCGGGGGACTATGGCTACACCTTC. The chain combines TRBV19 with TRBJ1-2, with a weak D call TRBD1 (5 bases). The CDR3 runs 15 residues. Between the trimmed V and J ends, which lost 5 bases and 3 bases, there was a span of 16 bases. Germline V gene lookup returns CDR1 LNHDA and CDR2 SQIVND (reference sequence). Complete variable domain (other parts from reference TRBV19 and TRBJ1-2): DGGITQSPKYLFRKEGQNVTLSCEQNLNHDAMYWYRQDPGQGLRLIYYSQIVNDFQKGDIAEGYSVSREKKESFPLTVTSAQKNPTAFYLCASSPSSSGDYGYTFGSGTRLTVV.

The chain joins TRBV5-1 to TRBJ2-1; 16 nucleotides agree with TRBD2. J was trimmed by 8 bases and V by 3 bases; bases with no gene match: 8. Per germline, CDR1 SGHRS and CDR2 YFSETQ. The length of the CDR3 is 17 residues. CDR3 in amino acids: CASSSLGLAGGPYEQFF. CDR3 bases: TGCGCCAGCAGCTCACTGGGACTAGCGGGAGGGCCATATGAGCAGTTCTTC.